Following are 32 T cell receptor beta chains from one sample sequenced in a study of blood T cell repertoires in COVID-19. Here immunoSEQ multiplex PCR was the method, and the copy in TCRdb shows in-frame clones only, minus some. The data show 200,000 to 250,000 clones, around 84% seen once. Input material: peripheral blood. All receptors derive from a woman of 80 years or more with active or convalescent COVID-19.

The chain recombines TRBV27 with TRBJ1-2; 8 nucleotides agree with TRBD1. Germline V gives CDR1 MNHEY, CDR2 SMNVEV (reference sequence). This CDR3 has 14 residues. The trim removed 4 bases at V and 2 bases at J, leaving 3 bases unmatched. This CDR3 reads CASSSRTGNYGYTF. CDR3 bases: TGTGCCAGCAGTTCCCGGACAGGGAACTATGGCTACACCTTC.

The table lists this clone with a count of one. The junction and the germline gene differ at one end; a read error may be behind it. This sequence joins TRBV6-1 and TRBJ1-1; TRBD1 matches 7 bases. Germline CDR1 and CDR2: MNHNS and SASEGT. The CDR3 is made up of 14 amino acids. In DNA form, the CDR3 reads TGTGCCAGCAGAGAAGGGACAGCGAGCACTGAAGCTTTCTTT. It specifies CASREGTASTEAFF.

This chain joins TRBV24-1 and TRBJ2-1, with TRBD2 matching over 12 bases. This CDR3 is built from 17 residues. Germline V lookup: CDR1 KGHDR, CDR2 SFDVKD. Unmatched junction bases numbered 2, after V lost 3 bases and J lost 0 bases. The CDR3 spells CATSDRTSGTSYNEQFF. The DNA for the CDR3 is TGTGCCACCAGTGATCGGACTAGCGGGACCTCCTACAATGAGCAGTTCTTC.

The chain uses TRBV4-3 and TRBJ2-7, with D maybe TRBD2 (5 bases). CDR1 is LGHNA and CDR2 is YSLEER in the germline V gene. V shed 2 bases and J shed 0 bases, with 11 bases lying between them. There are 15 residues in the CDR3. CDR3 sequence: CASSQFHTSSYEQYF. The CDR3 DNA reads TGCGCCAGCAGCCAATTCCATACTAGCTCCTACGAGCAGTACTTC.

The genes are TRBV5-1 and TRBJ1-2, with TRBD1 matching over 7 bases. Trimming cost V 0 bases and J 0 bases; bases outside gene matches: 8. Germline V gives CDR1 SGHRS, CDR2 YFSETQ. CDR3 length: 17 residues. CDR3 protein: CASSLAVGGSANYGYTF. The CDR3 nucleotides are TGCGCCAGCAGCTTGGCCGTAGGGGGCTCAGCTAACTATGGCTACACCTTC.

The table lists this clone with a few counts. The chain carries TRBV30 and TRBJ2-2; 9 bases fit TRBD1. This CDR3 has 14 amino acids. Germline CDR1 reads GTSNPN; CDR2 reads SVGIG (reference sequence). V dropped 4 bases and J dropped 7; count of bases not matched to a gene: 7. CDR3 sequence reads: CAWTGQGRIGELFF. The CDR3 DNA sequence: TGTGCCTGGACGGGACAGGGTCGAATCGGGGAGCTGTTTTTT.

The chain links TRBV7-2 to TRBJ2-7; D ambiguous. The CDR3 runs to 12 residues. Deletions cut 5 bases from V and 0 bases from J, with 5 bases between. CDR1 and CDR2 (germline): SGHTA, FQGNSA. Here the CDR3 DNA reads TGTGCCAGCAGCCTAAACTCCTACGAGCAGTACTTC. Its translation: CASSLNSYEQYF.

The J gene is TRBJ1-4, the V gene TRBV7-9; the match to TRBD1 covers 7 bases. CDR3 length equals 15 residues. The J segment lost 8 bases and the V segment lost 2 bases, leaving 8 bases of the junction unmatched. Per the germline V gene, CDR1 is SEHNR and CDR2 is FQNEAQ (reference sequence). CDR3 sequence reads: CASSLPSGTEEKLFF. CDR3 DNA: TGTGCCAGCAGCTTACCCTCGGGGACAGAAGAAAAACTGTTTTTT.

This rearrangement joins TRBV5-1 to TRBJ2-1; 12 nucleotides agree with TRBD2. From germline, CDR1 is SGHRS and CDR2 YFSETQ. With V trimmed by 1 base and J by 8 bases, 10 bases remained unmatched. The CDR3 extends over 17 amino acids. The CDR3 sequence is CASSLPLAGGPLDEQFF. The CDR3 DNA follows: TGCGCCAGCAGCTTGCCCCTAGCGGGGGGGCCTTTGGATGAGCAGTTCTTC. The full variable domain, its missing parts supplied by reference TRBV5-1 and TRBJ2-1, is KAGVTQTPRYLIKTRGQQVTLSCSPISGHRSVSWYQQTPGQGLQFLFEYFSETQRNKGNFPGRFSGRQFSNSRSEMNVSTLELGDSALYLCASSLPLAGGPLDEQFFGPGTRLTVL.

This chain links TRBV6-1 with TRBJ2-7; 15 bases fit TRBD2. The germline V gene encodes CDR1 MNHNS and CDR2 SASEGT. V lost 4 bases to trimming and J lost 3 bases; unmatched junction nucleotides: 10. This CDR3 has 18 amino acids. CDR3 residues: CASSAGTSGRKGFYEQYF. In DNA form, the CDR3 reads TGTGCCAGCAGTGCTGGGACTAGCGGGAGGAAAGGCTTCTACGAGCAGTACTTC.

The chain uses TRBV12-3 or TRBV12-4 and TRBJ2-6; D perhaps matches TRBD2 (6 bases). The CDR3 consists of 13 residues. The V end lost 7 bases, the J end lost 6 bases, and 10 bases lay between the germline ends. CDR3 region: CASTTGEANVLTF. In DNA form, the CDR3 reads TGTGCCAGCACAACGGGGGAGGCCAACGTCCTGACTTTC.

The chain recombines TRBV5-4 with TRBJ2-5; 7 nucleotides line up with TRBD2. CDR3 length: 13 amino acids. Germline V gene data show CDR1 as SGHNT and CDR2 as YYREEE (reference sequence). V gave up 4 bases and J gave up 2 bases; unmatched junction bases: 2. CDR3 DNA: TGTGCCAGCAGCCCGCGGGGGCAAGAGACCCAGTACTTC. Translation gives CASSPRGQETQYF.

This clone was counted a few times. The chain couples TRBV19 to TRBJ2-5, with D tentatively TRBD1 (8 bases). The germline V gene encodes CDR1 LNHDA and CDR2 SQIVND (reference sequence). V was pared by 5 bases and J by 6 bases, with 16 bases between. The CDR3 runs 14 residues. Here the CDR3 reads CASSVQGEGKTQYF. CDR3 DNA: TGTGCCAGTAGTGTACAGGGGGAGGGAAAGACCCAGTACTTC.

The genes are TRBV5-4 and TRBJ1-1; D not resolved. V dropped 1 base and J dropped 5 bases, with 12 bases sitting between them. This CDR3 has 14 amino acids. Germline-derived CDR1 and CDR2 are SGHNT and YYREEE (reference sequence). The DNA of the CDR3 is TGTGCCAGCAGCTTGATCTCCACGGGGACTGAAGCTTTCTTT. It translates to CASSLISTGTEAFF.

This clone was detected once. This chain uses TRBV29-1 with TRBJ1-2; perhaps TRBD1 as D (5 bases). The V gene lost 6 bases and the J gene lost 6 bases, with 20 bases spanning the gap. Germline V lookup: CDR1 SQVTM, CDR2 ANQGSEA. The CDR3 contains 14 residues. In DNA form, the CDR3 reads TGCAGCGTGGCCCGGGGGGAGGGAGGGCATGGCTACACCTTC. This encodes CSVARGEGGHGYTF.

The V call is TRBV11-3, the J call TRBJ2-1, with a weak D call TRBD2 (5 bases). The germline V gene has CDR1 SGHNT and CDR2 YENEEA. There are 15 residues in the CDR3. V lost 3 bases and J lost 6, with 15 bases in between. The CDR3 DNA reads as TGTGCCAGCAGCTTTCCAACCGGAGGAGCCAATGAGCAGTTCTTC. Its translation is CASSFPTGGANEQFF.

This chain uses TRBV27 with TRBJ2-7; TRBD1 aligns across 9 bases. Germline V lookup: CDR1 MNHEY, CDR2 SMNVEV (reference sequence). Trimming removed 5 bases from V and 5 bases from J; junction bases left unmatched: 4. This CDR3 has 13 residues. CDR3 protein: CASSVDRGNEQYF. DNA of the CDR3: TGTGCCAGCAGTGTGGACAGGGGCAACGAGCAGTACTTC.

V is TRBV19 and J is TRBJ1-1; D gene unclear. Germline lookup yields CDR1 LNHDA and CDR2 SQIVND (reference sequence). The CDR3 totals 11 residues. V was cut by 7 bases and J by 7 bases, with 10 bases left in between. The DNA for the CDR3 is TGTGCCAGTATCGGAGGAAGTGAAGCTTTCTTT. Translation gives CASIGGSEAFF. Full variable domain (outside the CDR3, taken from reference TRBV19 and TRBJ1-1): DGGITQSPKYLFRKEGQNVTLSCEQNLNHDAMYWYRQDPGQGLRLIYYSQIVNDFQKGDIAEGYSVSREKKESFPLTVTSAQKNPTAFYLCASIGGSEAFFGQGTRLTVV.

The V and J genes are TRBV7-3 and TRBJ2-2; 9 bases map to TRBD2. CDR1 SGHTA and CDR2 FQGTGA come from the germline V gene. The CDR3 is 16 residues long. With 4 bases clipped from V and 0 bases from J, the junction kept 3 bases outside the gene matches. CDR3 protein: CASSSPSGANTGELFF. The DNA of the CDR3 is TGTGCCAGCAGCTCCCCTAGCGGGGCGAACACCGGGGAGCTGTTTTTT.

The chain couples TRBV5-4 to TRBJ2-1; TRBD2 aligns across 7 bases. V lost 0 bases to trimming and J lost 0 bases; unmatched junction nucleotides: 3. Germline-derived CDR1 and CDR2 are SGHNT and YYREEE (reference sequence). The CDR3 runs 16 residues. CDR3 nucleotide sequence: TGTGCCAGCAGCTTGGATGGACTAGACTCCTACAATGAGCAGTTCTTC. As protein: CASSLDGLDSYNEQFF.

The V gene is TRBV7-2, the J gene TRBJ1-5; D might be TRBD1 (5 bases). The V and J ends lost 0 bases and 5 bases respectively, with 11 bases between them. The CDR3 is made up of 15 amino acids. The germline V gene has CDR1 SGHTA and CDR2 FQGNSA. The CDR3 bases are TGTGCCAGCAGCTTAGCTGCAGGGAACGATCAGCCCCAGCATTTT. It is translated as CASSLAAGNDQPQHF.

The chain links TRBV12-5 to TRBJ2-5; TRBD1 agrees at 9 bases. V shed 6 bases and J 4 bases; nucleotides not matched to a gene: 6. The CDR3 sequence is 14 residues long. Per the germline V gene, CDR1 is LGHNT and CDR2 is FRNRAP. This CDR3 is CASGTGQGTETQYF. The DNA for the CDR3 is TGTGCTAGTGGCACTGGACAGGGGACAGAGACCCAGTACTTC. Drawing the rest from reference TRBV12-5 and TRBJ2-5, the complete variable domain is DARVTQTPRHKVTEMGQEVTMRCQPILGHNTVFWYRQTMMQGLELLAYFRNRAPLDDSGMPKDRFSAEMPDATLATLKIQPSEPRDSAVYFCASGTGQGTETQYFGPGTRLLVL.

In its sample, this clone was seen once. This chain joins TRBV9 and TRBJ1-1; TRBD1 agrees at 8 bases. CDR3 length equals 14 residues. V dropped 0 bases and J dropped 7; count of bases not matched to a gene: 5. In germline, CDR1 is SGDLS, CDR2 YYNGEE. CDR3 sequence (DNA): TGTGCCAGCAGCGTAGGACAGGGGACGGGTGAAGCTTTCTTT. Encoded protein: CASSVGQGTGEAFF.

This clone was found a few times. This chain uses TRBV7-2 with TRBJ1-3; D unclear. The length of the CDR3 is 13 residues. The germline gives CDR1 SGHTA, CDR2 FQGNSA. With 6 bases removed from V and 3 bases from J, the gap between germline ends came to 9 bases. CDR3 sequence reads: CASRPPGGNTIYF. The CDR3 region has the DNA TGTGCCAGCAGGCCCCCCGGTGGAAACACCATATATTTT. Full variable domain (outside the CDR3, taken from reference TRBV7-2 and TRBJ1-3): GAGVSQSPSNKVTEKGKDVELRCDPISGHTALYWYRQSLGQGLEFLIYFQGNSAPDKSGLPSDRFSAERTGGSVSTLTIQRTQQEDSAVYLCASRPPGGNTIYFGEGSWLTVV.

This chain links TRBV3-1 (or the pseudogene TRBV3-2) with TRBJ2-5; the D gene is possibly TRBD1 (6 bases). The CDR3 totals 16 residues. V dropped 0 bases and J dropped 3 bases, with 14 bases sitting between them. Germline V gene lookup returns CDR1 LGHDT and CDR2 YNNKEL (reference sequence). The CDR3 region is CASSQDALGQKETQYF. The CDR3 nucleotides are TGTGCCAGCAGCCAAGACGCTCTCGGACAGAAAGAGACCCAGTACTTC.

The chain links TRBV18 to TRBJ1-2; TRBD1 is a possible D gene (6 bases). The CDR3 consists of 14 residues. V shed 3 bases and J shed 5 bases, with 13 bases lying between them. The germline gives CDR1 KGHSH, CDR2 LQKENI. The CDR3 spells CASSPQGRLYGYTF. DNA for the CDR3: TGTGCCAGCTCACCCCAGGGGAGACTGTATGGCTACACCTTC.

J is TRBJ1-6 and V is TRBV21-1; TRBD1 was called by the table and not checked on the DNA. TRBV21-1 represents a pseudogene. The CDR3 has 17 residues. The CDR3 is CASSKERNTETNSPLHF. The DNA of the CDR3 is TGTGCCAGCAGCAAAGAAAGGAACACAGAGACGAATTCACCCCTCCACTTT.

V and J are TRBV21-1 and TRBJ1-4. TRBV21-1 is classified as a pseudogene. The CDR3 contains 11 residues. CDR3 sequence (DNA): TGTGCGGGACGGGGGAATGAAAAACTGTTTTTT. Its translation is CAGRGNEKLFF.

V usage is TRBV6-6 and J usage is TRBJ2-7; no firm D call. This CDR3 is built from 13 residues. V was cut by 4 bases and J by 4 bases, with 11 bases left in between. Germline V gives CDR1 MNHNY, CDR2 SVGAGI (reference sequence). The CDR3: CASSFTTPYEQYF. CDR3 bases: TGTGCCAGCAGTTTTACGACACCGTACGAGCAGTACTTC.

The CDR3 DNA reads TGTGCCAGCAGCCTTTTAATTGCTAGCGGAGGTGCTCACGAGCAGTACTTC. This encodes CASSLLIASGGAHEQYF. V usage is TRBV7-8 and J usage is TRBJ2-7; TRBD2 agrees at 7 bases. The CDR3 has 17 residues. Trimming took 5 bases from V and 5 from J; bases not matched to a gene: 18. Germline V gives CDR1 SGHVS, CDR2 FQNEAQ.

The chain employs TRBV7-2 and TRBJ2-5, with 14 bases identical to TRBD2. With 2 bases clipped from V and 5 bases from J, the junction kept 13 bases outside the gene matches. The length of the CDR3 is 19 residues. Germline CDR1 reads SGHTA; CDR2 reads FQGNSA. The chain's CDR3 is CASSLIGTTSGGATETQYF. CDR3 nucleotide sequence: TGTGCCAGCAGCTTAATTGGGACGACTAGCGGGGGGGCCACGGAGACCCAGTACTTC. Variable domain in full (rest from reference TRBV7-2 and TRBJ2-5): GAGVSQSPSNKVTEKGKDVELRCDPISGHTALYWYRQSLGQGLEFLIYFQGNSAPDKSGLPSDRFSAERTGGSVSTLTIQRTQQEDSAVYLCASSLIGTTSGGATETQYFGPGTRLLVL.

A few counts support this clone. The V call is TRBV30, the J call TRBJ1-5, with unresolved D. CDR1 GTSNPN and CDR2 SVGIG come from the germline V gene (reference sequence). Trimming left V 1 base short and J 5 bases short, with 9 bases between. The CDR3 extends over 13 amino acids. As DNA, the CDR3 is TGTGCCTGGAGTGCGCAGGTTTATCAGCCCCAGCATTTT. Protein sequence: CAWSAQVYQPQHF.